This TCR beta chain emerged from a study of Graves' ophthalmopathy and Graves' hyperthyroidism. Diagnostic conclusions were grounded in clinical symptoms, serum thyroxine, TRAb, thyroid ultrasound and orbital computed tomography. RNA transcripts were the source from which TCR beta CDR3 regions were amplified. RT-PCR with HTBI primers came first, then second-round multiplex PCR. TCRdb recomputed calls from the multiplex PCR reads with MiXCR, one row per CDR3 protein. The table has hundreds of thousands of distinct CDR3 sequences, about a fifth seen once. Trimming cost V 4 bases and J 5 bases; bases outside gene matches: 6. This CDR3 is 14 amino acids long. Looked up from germline, CDR1 is MNHEY and CDR2 is SMNVEV (reference sequence). Study-level points and caveats: Classification of ophthalmopathy versus stable hyperthyroidism by a 13-signature model yielded around 90% sensitivity and just over 80% specificity. Detected in blood as well were most expanded thyroid clonotypes with frequency above 0.001.

This clonotype was recorded at least ten times. The antigen is unknown. The specimen sequenced was peripheral blood. The V call is TRBV27, the J call TRBJ1-2, with 8 bases that match TRBD1. This TCR derives from a woman aged 18-30 years with stable Graves' hyperthyroidism. Some clones in this sample may be carry-over from other donors' samples. The CDR3 spells CASSSGTGLYGYTF. The CDR3 DNA reads TGTGCCAGCAGTTCCGGGACAGGCTTGTATGGCTACACCTTC.